This T cell receptor (beta chain) was observed in a study of blood T cells in healthy people across ages. Aged about 6 to 95, donors were systemically healthy Caucasians from Russia. Staff drew approximately 9.1 milliliters of peripheral blood from each donor. In the case of this clonotype: Antigen: not known.

General study points: PBMCs were not sorted, which prevented a conclusive comparison of naive versus antigen-experienced cells. In these data, TCR beta diversity tracked strongly with naive T cell percentage.

For the second PCR, which ran for 7 to 11 cycles, a sample-barcoded 5' primer and a J-beta primer mix were used. TCRdb fed the 5' RACE reads into MiXCR, producing one record per CDR3 protein. The sample records hundreds of thousands of distinct CDR3 sequences, approximately 44% being singletons. CDR3 length: 13 residues. The germline V gene encodes CDR1 SNHLY and CDR2 FYNNEI. J was trimmed by 10 bases and V by 5 bases; bases with no gene match: 5. This sequence was found in a man aged 55 to 70 in good health. The J gene is TRBJ1-6, the V gene TRBV2; 7 bases align to TRBD1. The specimen sequenced was blood. The CDR3 spells CASSPGGTSPLHF. CDR3 nucleotide sequence: TGTGCCAGCAGTCCAGGGGGTACCTCACCCCTCCACTTT.